This TCR beta chain was recovered during a study of T-cell reconstitution after alpha-beta-depleted transplantation in children. V lost 4 bases, J lost 2 bases, and 12 bases lay in between. Germline V gene lookup returns CDR1 SGHTA and CDR2 FQGNSA. The length of the CDR3 is 14 residues. General study results and limits: A year post-transplant, T-cell counts and diversity derived mostly from newly produced T cells. After transplant, at about two months, alpha-beta T cells were reportedly derived from several hundred expanded graft clones.

This clonotype has only a few counts. Its antigen is currently unknown. It was with unique molecular identifiers that the TCRbeta library was prepared. TCRdb recomputed calls from the PCR reads with MiXCR, one row per CDR3 protein. The table has a few hundred thousand distinct CDR3 sequences, approximately 13% seen once. The chain combines TRBV7-2 with TRBJ2-7; D unclear. The TCR originated in a male patient between 5 and 17 years old who had a stem cell transplant for acute myeloid leukemia, so the T cells may come from the graft donor. Here the sequenced sample was PBMCs, mostly from graft donor cells, taken 360 days after TCRalphabeta/CD19-depleted stem cell transplant. Written as DNA, the CDR3 is TGTGCCAGCAGCTCCCGACCTCCCCCCTACGAGCAGTACTTC. Translation gives CASSSRPPPYEQYF. The full variable domain, its missing parts supplied by reference TRBV7-2 and TRBJ2-7, is GAGVSQSPSNKVTEKGKDVELRCDPISGHTALYWYRQSLGQGLEFLIYFQGNSAPDKSGLPSDRFSAERTGGSVSTLTIQRTQQEDSAVYLCASSSRPPPYEQYFGPGTRLTVT.